What follows is one T cell receptor beta chain and its context. The antigen remains undetermined. These data belong to a study of T cell responses to AZD1222 COVID-19 vaccine. Overall study findings and caveats: Donors in the cohort were predominantly white British and more often female, and clonal diversity was possibly underestimated. Spike-wide coverage was observed for vaccine-associated CD4 TCRs, with dominant responses at 160-218 and 743-854.

The CDR3 has 16 residues. Per the germline V gene, CDR1 is SGDLS and CDR2 is YYNGEE. Trimming removed 2 bases at V and 7 bases at J, with 19 bases between. Clones were read by immunoSEQ multiplex PCR, and TCRdb kept only the in-frame ones, dropping some. The table shows tens of thousands of clones, with more than 75% occurring only once. The specimen comprised peripheral blood, sampled on day 0 of AZD1222 vaccination. This receptor was taken from an adult in good health. The J gene is TRBJ1-3, the V gene TRBV9; no firm D call. CDR3 DNA sequence: TGTGCCAGCAGCGTTAAGGACGGGCGGTTCGGGAACACCATATATTTT. This translates into CASSVKDGRFGNTIYF.